The entry below gives a single T cell receptor beta chain sequence along with its context. What it recognizes is unknown. This entry comes from a study of cytomegalovirus exposure and HLA in healthy donors. As for the study in general: An earlier analysis identified under 130 million unique TCR beta sequences in some 170 million T cells. Findings and limits, study-wide: Researchers reported in a later analysis that a missense DCLRE1C variant was tied to TCR beta V- and J-gene trimming. A later analysis reportedly identified an Asian-associated ancestry cluster as carrying fewer N-insertions than the approximately 670-donor mean.

60 Vbeta and 13 Jbeta primers were used in PCR. Generated by immunoSEQ multiplex PCR, the TCRdb table keeps only in-frame clones and is missing some. The top ten hold around 6.6% of the sample, which has over 130,000 clones, 79% seen once. What was sequenced was PBMCs. This TCR derives from a man aged 50-60 years in good health and CMV-seropositive.

The CDR3 DNA sequence: TGTGCCAGCAGCAAGGACAGGGGGAACTATGGCTACACCTTC. As protein: CASSKDRGNYGYTF. The rearrangement joins TRBV7-2 to TRBJ1-2, with TRBD1 matching 10 bases. This CDR3 is built from 14 residues. Germline V gives CDR1 SGHTA, CDR2 FQGNSA. V lost 5 bases, J lost 2 bases, and 2 bases stayed unmatched.